Shown below are 25 T cell receptor beta chains from a single sample sequenced in a study of monozygotic twins with inflammatory bowel disease (dated by TCRdb to about 2019). Library construction relied on 5' RACE. TCRdb records Illumina HiSeq 2500 as the sequencer. TCRdb reprocessed the sequencing reads and holds a single record per CDR3 protein sequence, with no DNA. The sample's records list about 300,000 distinct CDR3 sequences. More than 4.5% of the sample is taken by the ten largest. Sequenced material: blood. All receptors derive from a human donor with ulcerative colitis or Crohn's disease, or a healthy co-twin of an affected twin (not recorded which).

The chain links TRBV5-1 to TRBJ2-1; TCRdb returns TRBD2, unconfirmable since there is no DNA. Germline CDR1 SGHRS, CDR2 YFSETQ. The CDR3 runs 16 residues. CDR3 residues: CASSLAPGLAGNEQFF.

The CDR3 loop is CASSSNRPSYNEQFF. The V call is TRBV5-1, the J call TRBJ2-1. The CDR3 sequence is 15 residues long. CDR1 is SGHRS and CDR2 is YFSETQ in the germline V gene.

V usage is TRBV12-3 or TRBV12-4 and J usage is TRBJ2-6; TCRdb picks TRBD1, but there is no DNA to check that call. The CDR3 has 14 amino acids. The CDR3 here is CASSGASGANVLTF.

CDR3: CASSSRLAGVYEQYF. The chain carries TRBV12-3 or TRBV12-4 and TRBJ2-7; TCRdb's assignment of TRBD2 cannot be checked, as there is no DNA. The CDR3 contains 15 residues.

The chain couples TRBV6-1 to TRBJ2-1; there is no DNA to check the TCRdb D call of TRBD1. CDR1 is MNHNS and CDR2 is SASEGT in the germline V gene. This CDR3 has 15 amino acids. CDR3: CASTPGGSSYNEQFF.

The chain employs TRBV18 and TRBJ2-5. This CDR3 comprises 15 residues. Germline lookup yields CDR1 KGHSH and CDR2 LQKENI. This CDR3 reads CASSPIWGLQETQYF. The full variable domain, with the rest looked up from reference TRBV18 and TRBJ2-5, is NAGVMQNPRHLVRRRGQEARLRCSPMKGHSHVYWYRQLPEEGLKFMVYLQKENIIDESGMPKERFSAEFPKEGPSILRIQQVVRGDSAAYFCASSPIWGLQETQYFGPGTRLLVL.

The V call is TRBV25-1, the J call TRBJ2-1. Germline CDR1 MGHDK, CDR2 SYGVNS. The CDR3 runs to 15 residues. The CDR3 here is CASRDPVRRLNEQFF.

The rearrangement joins TRBV27 to TRBJ2-1; no DNA is available, so the TRBD2 call from TCRdb remains unchecked. This CDR3 is 16 amino acids long. Germline values: CDR1 MNHEY, CDR2 SMNVEV (reference sequence). CDR3 in amino acids: CASSLGAWLADNEQFF.

The chain combines TRBV5-1 with TRBJ2-5. The CDR3 extends over 14 amino acids. From germline, CDR1 is SGHRS and CDR2 YFSETQ. CDR3: CASSPSGYQETQYF.

Here the CDR3 reads CASSASSFLEQFF. V gene TRBV7-2 combines with J gene TRBJ2-1. Germline assignment: CDR1 SGHTA and CDR2 FQGNSA. The CDR3 loop spans 13 amino acids.

The chain uses TRBV10-2 and TRBJ1-4; the TRBD1 assignment by TCRdb is unverifiable without DNA. Germline CDR1 WSHSY, CDR2 SAAADI. The CDR3 contains 14 residues. CDR3 sequence reads: CASSETGGGEKLFF.

The chain employs TRBV6-1 and TRBJ1-5. Germline V CDR1 and CDR2: MNHNS, SASEGT. The CDR3 loop spans 14 amino acids. The CDR3 here is CASSQGLSNQPQHF.

This chain links TRBV10-3 with TRBJ2-2; checking the TCRdb D call of TRBD1 is not possible without DNA. This CDR3 is built from 13 residues. From germline, CDR1 is ENHRY and CDR2 SYGVKD. The CDR3 spells CAIGTVNTGELFF.

V usage is TRBV6-1 and J usage is TRBJ1-2; TCRdb gives TRBD1 as the D gene, but with no DNA this cannot be confirmed. The CDR3 spans 14 residues. The germline gives CDR1 MNHNS, CDR2 SASEGT. This CDR3 reads CASSPAREVDGYTF.

J is TRBJ1-1 and V is TRBV4-3. Germline loops: CDR1 LGHNA, CDR2 YSLEER. This CDR3 is 16 amino acids long. This chain's CDR3 is CASSQDLLMGNTEAFF.

V usage is TRBV20-1 and J usage is TRBJ2-4; TCRdb outputs TRBD2, but without DNA this stays unchecked. Germline lookup yields CDR1 DFQATT and CDR2 SNEGSKA (reference sequence). The CDR3 consists of 15 residues. This CDR3 reads CSAKIAGEDKNIQYF.

J is TRBJ2-1 and V is TRBV6-6. From germline, CDR1 is MNHNY and CDR2 SVGAGI (reference sequence). The CDR3 extends over 13 amino acids. This CDR3 reads CASRPNMYNEQFF.

This chain joins TRBV27 and TRBJ1-5. The CDR3 extends over 14 amino acids. Looked up from germline, CDR1 is MNHEY and CDR2 is SMNVEV (reference sequence). CDR3 amino acids: CASSLLSSNQPQHF.

The CDR3 protein is CSAREGSGETDTQYF. This sequence joins TRBV20-1 and TRBJ2-3; TCRdb names TRBD1, which stays unverified in the absence of DNA. This CDR3 comprises 15 residues. Germline loops: CDR1 DFQATT, CDR2 SNEGSKA (reference sequence).

The CDR3 reads CSVDGSRIDTQYF. The gene calls are TRBV29-1 and TRBJ2-3. The germline CDR1 and CDR2 sequences are SQVTM and ANQGSEA. CDR3 length: 13 residues.

The rearrangement links TRBV7-2 to TRBJ1-5; TCRdb's assignment of TRBD1 cannot be checked, as there is no DNA. Per the germline V gene, CDR1 is SGHTA and CDR2 is FQGNSA. CDR3 length: 16 residues. This chain's CDR3 is CASSTRGDYSNQPQHF.

The chain couples TRBV6-2 or TRBV6-3 to TRBJ1-1; with no DNA, the TCRdb D assignment of TRBD1 cannot be verified. The germline V gene has CDR1 MNHEY and CDR2 SVGEGT. CDR3 length equals 13 residues. CDR3 residues: CASSTGENTEAFF.

The rearrangement joins TRBV6-5 to TRBJ2-1; TCRdb lists TRBD2, though no DNA is available to test this call. The CDR3 loop spans 17 amino acids. CDR1 MNHEY and CDR2 SVGAGI come from the germline V gene. The CDR3 sequence is CASSYGLAESSYNEQFF.

The gene calls are TRBV7-2 and TRBJ2-5; TCRdb's D call of TRBD1 is untestable without DNA. The CDR3 sequence is 15 residues long. From germline, CDR1 is SGHTA and CDR2 FQGNSA. CDR3 residues: CASSLMQGARETQYF.

The chain has TRBV5-1 and TRBJ2-3; TCRdb's D call of TRBD1 is untestable without DNA. There are 11 residues in the CDR3. The V gene's germline CDR1 is SGHRS and CDR2 YFSETQ. Here the CDR3 reads CASLRGDTQYF.